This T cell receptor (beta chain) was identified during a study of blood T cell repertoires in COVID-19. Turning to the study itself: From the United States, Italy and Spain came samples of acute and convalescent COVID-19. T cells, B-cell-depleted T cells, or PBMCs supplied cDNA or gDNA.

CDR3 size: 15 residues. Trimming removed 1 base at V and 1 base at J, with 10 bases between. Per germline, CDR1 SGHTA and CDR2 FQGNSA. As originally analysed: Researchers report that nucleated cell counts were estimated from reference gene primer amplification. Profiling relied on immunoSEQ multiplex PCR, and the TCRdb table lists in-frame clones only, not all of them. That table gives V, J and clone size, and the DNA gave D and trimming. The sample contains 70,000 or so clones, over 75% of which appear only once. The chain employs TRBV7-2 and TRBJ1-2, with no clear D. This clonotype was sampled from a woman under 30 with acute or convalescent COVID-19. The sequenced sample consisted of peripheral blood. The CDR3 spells CASSLDSSVNYGYTF. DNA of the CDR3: TGTGCCAGCAGCTTAGATTCTAGCGTTAACTATGGCTACACCTTC.